These 25 T cell receptor beta chains originate from one sample sequenced in a study of early T cells in non-severe SARS-CoV-2 infection. TCRdb called the 5' RACE reads again in MiXCR, with one record for every CDR3 protein. This table holds tens of thousands of distinct CDR3 sequences, roughly 9.9% found once. Sequenced: whole blood. The receptors stem from an adult who was a healthcare worker with PCR-confirmed SARS-CoV-2 infection or an uninfected control (not recorded which).

This clonotype occurred a few times. This chain connects TRBV6-2 or TRBV6-3 to TRBJ2-5; 10 bases map to TRBD2. V gave up 0 bases and J gave up 5 bases; unmatched junction bases: 3. Germline lookup yields CDR1 MNHEY and CDR2 SVGEGT. CDR3 size: 15 residues. In DNA, the CDR3 is TGTGCCAGCAGTTACTCTCTAGCGGGGGTGGAGACCCAGTACTTC. It translates to CASSYSLAGVETQYF.

This clonotype was seen only a few times. The chain carries TRBV2 and TRBJ1-2; no definite D call. Trimming pared 7 bases from V and 0 bases from J, leaving 9 bases between. CDR3 length: 13 residues. Germline values: CDR1 SNHLY, CDR2 FYNNEI. The CDR3 coding sequence is TGTGCCAGCAATACAGAAGCTAACTATGGCTACACCTTC. Its protein product is CASNTEANYGYTF.

This clonotype was observed many times. The chain carries TRBV10-1 and TRBJ2-7; 8 positions agree with TRBD1. The germline V gene encodes CDR1 WNHNN and CDR2 SYGVQD (reference sequence). The trim removed 2 bases at V and 1 base at J, leaving 4 bases unmatched. This CDR3 has 15 amino acids. CDR3 DNA sequence: TGCGCCAGCAGTGAGGTGGGGGACAGGTCCTACGAGCAGTACTTC. It yields the protein CASSEVGDRSYEQYF.

This clonotype was seen a handful of times. The chain carries TRBV29-1 and TRBJ1-2, with TRBD1 matching over 8 bases. Germline V lookup: CDR1 SQVTM, CDR2 ANQGSEA. This CDR3 spans 14 amino acids. J gave up 6 bases and V 6 bases, and 12 bases lay outside the gene matches. The CDR3: CSVADRVYKDGYTF. The CDR3 DNA is TGCAGCGTGGCGGACAGGGTTTATAAGGATGGCTACACCTTC.

Ten or more counts support this clonotype. The chain recombines TRBV6-1 with TRBJ2-1; D remains ambiguous. Germline V CDR1 and CDR2: MNHNS, SASEGT. This CDR3 contains 15 residues. V was trimmed by 1 base and J by 2 bases, leaving 9 bases between them. This CDR3 reads CASSEEDVAYNEQFF. CDR3 sequence (DNA): TGTGCCAGCAGTGAAGAGGACGTGGCCTACAATGAGCAGTTCTTC.

Sample share makes this clonotype large (0.1 to 1%). The chain links TRBV12-3 or TRBV12-4 to TRBJ2-1; D is undetermined. The V end was cut by 7 bases, the J end by 10 bases, with 11 bases between. The CDR3 covers 11 residues. This CDR3 reads CASTLVGEQFF. DNA of the CDR3: TGTGCCAGCACCCTGGTCGGCGAGCAGTTCTTC.

The sample holds a few counts of this clonotype. This sequence joins TRBV28 and TRBJ2-1; D is unresolved. The CDR3 totals 11 residues. Trimming took 3 bases from V and 6 from J, leaving 3 bases between them. Germline V gives CDR1 MDHEN, CDR2 SYDVKM. CDR3 loop: CASSFLNEQFF. DNA for the CDR3: TGTGCCAGCAGTTTTCTCAATGAGCAGTTCTTC.

This clonotype was picked up many times. This sequence joins TRBV20-1 and TRBJ2-7; the D is unclear. V lost 6 bases and J 5 bases, leaving 20 bases between the germline ends. CDR1 DFQATT and CDR2 SNEGSKA come from the germline V gene (reference sequence). This CDR3 spans 14 amino acids. The CDR3 spells CSALMDLTSHEQYF. DNA for the CDR3: TGCAGTGCCCTGATGGACCTCACCAGCCACGAGCAGTACTTC.

There are many counts of this clonotype. The chain carries TRBV2 and TRBJ1-5; 7 bases align to TRBD1. Germline CDR1 is SNHLY and CDR2 is FYNNEI. The V segment lost 8 bases and the J segment 0 bases; nucleotides outside the gene matches: 4. CDR3 length equals 14 residues. The CDR3 sequence is CASSWDSSNQPQHF. The DNA of the CDR3 is TGTGCCAGCTCTTGGGACAGTAGCAATCAGCCCCAGCATTTT.

The rearrangement links TRBV7-9 to TRBJ2-5; D perhaps matches TRBD2 (6 bases). Trimming removed 1 base at V and 3 bases at J, with 12 bases between. Germline V gene data show CDR1 as SEHNR and CDR2 as FQNEAQ (reference sequence). The CDR3 is 15 residues long. The DNA for the CDR3 is TGTGCCAGCAGCTTAGAAGGGACTTATAAAGAGACCCAGTACTTC. This gives the protein CASSLEGTYKETQYF.

The chain has TRBV5-1 and TRBJ2-7; maybe TRBD2 (6 bases). Per the germline V gene, CDR1 is SGHRS and CDR2 is YFSETQ. This CDR3 has 14 amino acids. V shed 8 bases and J shed 7 bases, with 22 bases lying between them. The DNA for the CDR3 is TGCGCCAGTCGCTGGGGGGACCATTTAGGAGAGCAGTACTTC. Translation: CASRWGDHLGEQYF.

The chain employs TRBV28 and TRBJ2-5; TRBD1 matches 10 bases. CDR3 length: 15 residues. CDR1 and CDR2 from the germline V gene are MDHEN and SYDVKM. V dropped 4 bases and J dropped 4; count of bases not matched to a gene: 6. CDR3 region: CASSSPGTGVETQYF. In DNA, the CDR3 is TGTGCCAGCAGTTCTCCCGGGACAGGGGTAGAGACCCAGTACTTC.

This clonotype was seen more than once but under ten times. This chain links TRBV7-8 with TRBJ2-7, with TRBD1 identical over 7 bases. Germline values: CDR1 SGHVS, CDR2 FQNEAQ. V lost 3 bases and J lost 0; bases outside the gene matches: 2. The CDR3 is 14 residues long. CDR3 loop: CASSFRDSSYEQYF. The CDR3 bases are TGTGCCAGCAGCTTTAGGGACAGCTCCTACGAGCAGTACTTC.

This clonotype was counted between two and nine times. The chain carries TRBV29-1 and TRBJ2-5; D ambiguous. CDR3 length: 10 amino acids. The V end was cut by 4 bases, the J end by 4 bases, with 4 bases between. Germline V lookup: CDR1 SQVTM, CDR2 ANQGSEA. CDR3 loop: CSVGGETQYF. CDR3 DNA sequence: TGCAGCGTTGGGGGAGAGACCCAGTACTTC. The variable domain in full, completed from reference TRBV29-1 and TRBJ2-5, reads SAVISQKPSRDICQRGTSLTIQCQVDSQVTMMFWYRQQPGQSLTLIATANQGSEATYESGFVIDKFPISRPNLTFSTLTVSNMSPEDSSIYLCSVGGETQYFGPGTRLLVL.

This clonotype was found many times. CDR3 in DNA: TGTGCCAGCAGTTCGGGCAGGGACACTGAAGCTTTCTTT. This translates into CASSSGRDTEAFF. The gene calls are TRBV27 and TRBJ1-1, with D maybe TRBD1 (5 bases). CDR1 and CDR2 (germline): MNHEY, SMNVEV (reference sequence). The CDR3 spans 13 residues. Trimming left V 4 bases short and J 3 bases short, with 9 bases between.

This clonotype was picked up a small number of times. The chain joins TRBV29-1 to TRBJ1-4; D is uncertain. The CDR3 is 13 residues long. The germline V gene encodes CDR1 SQVTM and CDR2 ANQGSEA. V was shortened by 1 base and J by 8 bases, with 11 bases between the two germline ends. CDR3 DNA: TGCAGCGTTGAAGGCGGGTCCAGCGAAAAACTGTTTTTT. It translates to CSVEGGSSEKLFF.

This clonotype was counted only a few times. This chain connects TRBV19 to TRBJ2-2; D might be TRBD1 (6 bases). This CDR3 comprises 14 residues. The germline V gene encodes CDR1 LNHDA and CDR2 SQIVND (reference sequence). Trimming pared 3 bases from V and 1 base from J, leaving 6 bases between. The CDR3 protein is CASSMGQNTGELFF. The CDR3 DNA is TGTGCCAGTAGTATGGGACAGAACACCGGGGAGCTGTTTTTT.

This sequence joins TRBV10-1 and TRBJ2-3, with D perhaps matching TRBD1 (6 bases). CDR3 length: 13 residues. The V gene's germline CDR1 is WNHNN and CDR2 SYGVQD (reference sequence). V was pared by 6 bases and J by 4 bases, with 11 bases between. DNA for the CDR3: TGCGCCAGCAGACAGGGTTTAGCAGATACGCAGTATTTT. It encodes CASRQGLADTQYF.

This clonotype was found many times. This chain links TRBV4-3 with TRBJ2-7, with D uncertain. V was pared by 0 bases and J by 3 bases, with 9 bases between. Germline V gives CDR1 LGHNA, CDR2 YSLEER. The CDR3 runs 14 residues. In DNA form, the CDR3 reads TGCGCCAGCAGCCAAGATCGGGCAGTCTACGAGCAGTACTTC. Its protein is CASSQDRAVYEQYF.

The sample holds many counts of this clonotype. The junction and the germline gene differ at one end; a read error may be behind it. The rearrangement uses TRBV3-1 and TRBJ2-1, with a tentative D call TRBD2 (7 bases). The CDR3 is 16 amino acids. Germline V CDR1 and CDR2: LGHDT, YNNKEL (reference sequence). CDR3 DNA: TGTGCCAGCAGCCGGAAGGCGGGGGCCTCCTTCAATGAGCAGTTCTTC. It translates to CASSRKAGASFNEQFF.

This clonotype was detected ten times or more. The rearrangement uses TRBV28 and TRBJ1-1; TRBD1 aligns across 8 bases. Germline CDR1 is MDHEN and CDR2 is SYDVKM. The V segment lost 2 bases and the J segment 8 bases; nucleotides outside the gene matches: 4. CDR3 size: 13 residues. CDR3 region: CASSLQGAREAFF. CDR3 nucleotides: TGTGCCAGCAGTTTACAGGGGGCGAGGGAAGCTTTCTTT.

In this sample, this clonotype turned up a few times. The CDR3 loop reads CASSDRSSYNSPLHF. DNA for the CDR3: TGCGCCAGCAGCGACAGGAGCTCCTATAATTCACCCCTCCACTTT. The chain employs TRBV10-2 and TRBJ1-6; maybe TRBD1 (6 bases). Germline CDR1 WSHSY, CDR2 SAAADI. Trimming shortened V by 6 bases and J by 0 bases, and 9 bases separated the two germline ends. The CDR3 is made up of 15 amino acids.

The chain joins TRBV19 to TRBJ2-7; TRBD2 is a possible D gene (6 bases). V was clipped by 6 bases and J by 3 bases, with 18 bases between them. Per the germline V gene, CDR1 is LNHDA and CDR2 is SQIVND (reference sequence). The CDR3 is 15 amino acids. The CDR3 DNA follows: TGTGCCAGTAGAATTAGGCGGGGAGAAAACTACGAGCAGTACTTC. Amino acids: CASRIRRGENYEQYF.

This sequence joins TRBV29-1 and TRBJ1-3, with D maybe TRBD1 (6 bases). CDR1 and CDR2 (germline): SQVTM, ANQGSEA. The CDR3 contains 14 residues. The V and J ends lost 6 bases and 2 bases respectively, with 14 bases between them. The CDR3 nucleotides are TGCAGCGTGGGGAACAGGGCACCTGGAAACACCATATATTTT. Translated, it gives CSVGNRAPGNTIYF.

This clonotype showed up many times. This chain connects TRBV7-8 to TRBJ1-4; the D gene is possibly TRBD1 (6 bases). Germline V CDR1 and CDR2: SGHVS, FQNEAQ. With 0 bases removed from V and 15 bases from J, the gap between germline ends came to 17 bases. The CDR3 extends over 14 amino acids. CDR3 region: CASSLAGQLREMFF. CDR3 sequence (DNA): TGTGCCAGCAGCTTAGCGGGACAACTTCGCGAAATGTTTTTT. Drawing the rest from reference TRBV7-8 and TRBJ1-4, the complete variable domain is GAGVSQSPRYKVAKRGQDVALRCDPISGHVSLFWYQQALGQGPEFLTYFQNEAQLDKSGLPSDRFFAERPEGSVSTLKIQRTQQEDSAVYLCASSLAGQLREMFFGSGTQLSVL.